The 13 T cell receptor beta chains presented below share a single source sample, sequenced in a study of breast tumors, draining lymph nodes, adjacent tissues. Breast cancer patients provided tissue from their axillary draining lymph nodes. TCRdb ran MiXCR on the multiplex PCR reads and lists one entry per CDR3 protein. The table records approximately 120,000 distinct CDR3 sequences, 21% of them present only once. Sequenced input: axillary lymph node tissue. These receptors were obtained from a female donor with breast cancer. Some clones in this sample may be carry-over from other donors' samples.

This clonotype has at least ten counts. The CDR3 loop reads CAIRGLETDTQYF. DNA for the CDR3: TGTGCCATCAGGGGCTTGGAAACAGATACGCAGTATTTT. The chain combines TRBV10-3 with TRBJ2-3; D not certain. V lost 6 bases and J lost 3, with 10 bases in between. Germline lookup yields CDR1 ENHRY and CDR2 SYGVKD. The CDR3 is 13 amino acids.

Remarks on this clonotype: A much larger clone sits a single nucleotide away, making a read error possible. The V call is TRBV3-1, the J call TRBJ1-2; tentative D call: TRBD1 (5 bases). The germline CDR1 and CDR2 sequences are LGHDT and YNNKEL (reference sequence). The CDR3 has 14 residues. CDR3 in DNA: TGTGCCGGCAGCCAAGAACCTAAGGGGAATGGCTACACCTTC. It translates to CAGSQEPKGNGYTF.

The chain recombines TRBV6-1 with TRBJ2-7; TRBD1 matches 7 bases. CDR3 size: 16 residues. The germline gives CDR1 MNHNS, CDR2 SASEGT. The V gene end was trimmed by 5 bases and the J gene end by 1 base; junction bases not matched to a gene: 11. The chain's CDR3 is CASSPGATGISYEQYF. CDR3 in DNA: TGTGCCAGCAGTCCAGGAGCGACAGGGATTTCCTACGAGCAGTACTTC.

This chain links TRBV2 with TRBJ2-5; TRBD2 agrees at 8 bases. CDR1 is SNHLY, CDR2 FYNNEI, per germline. CDR3 length: 15 residues. The V gene end was trimmed by 5 bases and the J gene end by 2 bases; junction bases not matched to a gene: 7. CDR3 DNA: TGTGCCAGCAGTCTTACGGCGGGAGGACAAGAGACCCAGTACTTC. Translation gives CASSLTAGGQETQYF.

The chain recombines TRBV27 with TRBJ1-2; maybe TRBD1 (5 bases). Trimming cost V 3 bases and J 8 bases, with 13 bases left between them. This CDR3 has 13 amino acids. CDR1 and CDR2 (germline): MNHEY, SMNVEV (reference sequence). The CDR3 bases are TGTGCCAGCAGTTTCCGGGACCGCAGGGGCTACACCTTC. As protein: CASSFRDRRGYTF.

As to this clonotype: Since a much larger clone is just one base distant, this may be a read error. The chain recombines TRBV14 with TRBJ2-7; D may be TRBD2 (6 bases). The V end was cut by 4 bases, the J end by 5 bases, with 24 bases between. Germline V CDR1 and CDR2: SGHDN, FVKESK. This CDR3 has 17 residues. CDR3: CASSPGRGKGIVDEQYF. The CDR3 DNA is TGTGCCAGCAGCCCAGGACGGGGGAAGGGGATTGTGGACGAGCAGTACTTC.

This clonotype was observed at least ten times. This chain connects TRBV29-1 to TRBJ1-2, with 9 nucleotides matching TRBD1. V lost 0 bases, J lost 1 base, and 12 bases stayed unmatched. This CDR3 has 18 residues. The germline V gene encodes CDR1 SQVTM and CDR2 ANQGSEA. CDR3 DNA sequence: TGCAGCGTTGAAGATCTGGGGACAGGGCTTTCCCTTAACTATGGCTACACCTTC. Protein product: CSVEDLGTGLSLNYGYTF.

There are many counts of this clonotype. The V gene is TRBV5-1, the J gene TRBJ2-2, with D unclear. Between the trimmed V and J ends, which lost 0 bases and 2 bases, there was a span of 5 bases. The CDR3 runs 14 residues. Germline V lookup: CDR1 SGHRS, CDR2 YFSETQ. The DNA of the CDR3 is TGCGCCAGCAGCTTGGAAGTTAACACCGGGGAGCTGTTTTTT. It encodes CASSLEVNTGELFF.

Worth noting for this clonotype: Possible read error: a much larger clone is one base away. The CDR3 ends on some other residue instead of the conserved phenylalanine or tryptophan, so this is likely a read error. J is TRBJ2-2 and V is TRBV19; the D gene is possibly TRBD1 (5 bases). Germline CDR1 LNHDA, CDR2 SQIVND (reference sequence). CDR3 size: 17 residues. The V end was cut by 3 bases, the J end by 1 base, with 15 bases between. CDR3 in DNA: TGTGCCAGTAGTATTCTGGCAGGGAAGGGGAACACCGGGGAGCTGTTTTCT. This encodes CASSILAGKGNTGELFS.

A few counts support this clonotype. The final CDR3 position lacks the conserved phenylalanine or tryptophan, pointing to a likely read error. This chain uses TRBV9 with TRBJ2-5, with 10 bases fitting TRBD2. This CDR3 spans 15 amino acids. The germline gives CDR1 SGDLS, CDR2 YYNGEE. V lost 0 bases, J lost 1 base, and 0 bases stayed unmatched. CDR3 in DNA: TGTGCCAGCAGCGTAGGGACTAGCGGCCAAGAGACCCAGTACCTC. Translated: CASSVGTSGQETQYL.

This clonotype was observed many times. The chain's CDR3 is CASGEGWEYEQYF. The CDR3 DNA sequence: TGTGCCAGCGGCGAGGGGTGGGAGTACGAGCAGTACTTC. The chain combines TRBV3-1 with TRBJ2-7; D is tentatively TRBD1 or TRBD2 (5 bases each). Germline loops: CDR1 LGHDT, CDR2 YNNKEL (reference sequence). The CDR3 is made up of 13 amino acids. V was trimmed by 8 bases and J by 4 bases, leaving 15 bases between them.

This clonotype was picked up many times. The chain combines TRBV20-1 with TRBJ1-2; D may be TRBD1 (5 bases). Trimming shortened V by 4 bases and J by 0 bases, and 9 bases separated the two germline ends. Germline V gives CDR1 DFQATT, CDR2 SNEGSKA (reference sequence). The CDR3 contains 13 residues. This chain's CDR3 is CSATDTTNYGYTF. CDR3 DNA sequence: TGCAGTGCTACGGACACAACTAACTATGGCTACACCTTC.

The chain joins TRBV4-1 to TRBJ1-2; TRBD1 matches 8 bases. The CDR3 totals 15 residues. Germline V gene data show CDR1 as MGHRA and CDR2 as YSYEKL. Trimming removed 0 bases from V and 10 bases from J; junction bases left unmatched: 10. This CDR3 reads CASSQDPGGMGDYTF. Written as DNA, the CDR3 is TGCGCCAGCAGCCAAGATCCAGGGGGCATGGGTGACTACACCTTC.